A few counts support the clone carrying this T cell receptor (beta chain). What it binds is unknown. This specimen belongs to a study of T cells in Graves' hyperthyroidism and ophthalmopathy. Study-level information: Peripheral blood sampling occurred at initial diagnosis, before any treatment.

From germline, CDR1 is SGHAT and CDR2 FQNNGV. CDR3 length: 15 residues. Trimming took 4 bases from V and 1 from J; bases not matched to a gene: 5. TCR beta CDR3 region amplification was performed from RNA transcripts. The study used the HTBI primer set for a first-round RT-PCR of the TCR CDR3. Using its own MiXCR run on the multiplex PCR reads, TCRdb lists one record per CDR3 protein. The data hold around 530,000 distinct CDR3 sequences, with roughly 18% observed a single time. For ophthalmopathy patients, the Clinical Activity Score was at least 3 and the NOSPECS grade at least 4; duration was under 3 months. Those patients with uncontrolled infection, other autoimmune disease, pregnancy or lactation were excluded. Study results and caveats: The model foresaw ophthalmopathy a median about 6.1 months prior to onset.

This receptor was identified in a woman aged 18-29 years with Graves' ophthalmopathy. The sample comprised blood. J is TRBJ2-3 and V is TRBV11-2, with TRBD1 matching over 7 bases. The CDR3 sequence: CASSSGTVGTDTQYF. The CDR3, as DNA: TGTGCCAGCAGCTCCGGGACAGTCGGCACAGATACGCAGTATTTT.